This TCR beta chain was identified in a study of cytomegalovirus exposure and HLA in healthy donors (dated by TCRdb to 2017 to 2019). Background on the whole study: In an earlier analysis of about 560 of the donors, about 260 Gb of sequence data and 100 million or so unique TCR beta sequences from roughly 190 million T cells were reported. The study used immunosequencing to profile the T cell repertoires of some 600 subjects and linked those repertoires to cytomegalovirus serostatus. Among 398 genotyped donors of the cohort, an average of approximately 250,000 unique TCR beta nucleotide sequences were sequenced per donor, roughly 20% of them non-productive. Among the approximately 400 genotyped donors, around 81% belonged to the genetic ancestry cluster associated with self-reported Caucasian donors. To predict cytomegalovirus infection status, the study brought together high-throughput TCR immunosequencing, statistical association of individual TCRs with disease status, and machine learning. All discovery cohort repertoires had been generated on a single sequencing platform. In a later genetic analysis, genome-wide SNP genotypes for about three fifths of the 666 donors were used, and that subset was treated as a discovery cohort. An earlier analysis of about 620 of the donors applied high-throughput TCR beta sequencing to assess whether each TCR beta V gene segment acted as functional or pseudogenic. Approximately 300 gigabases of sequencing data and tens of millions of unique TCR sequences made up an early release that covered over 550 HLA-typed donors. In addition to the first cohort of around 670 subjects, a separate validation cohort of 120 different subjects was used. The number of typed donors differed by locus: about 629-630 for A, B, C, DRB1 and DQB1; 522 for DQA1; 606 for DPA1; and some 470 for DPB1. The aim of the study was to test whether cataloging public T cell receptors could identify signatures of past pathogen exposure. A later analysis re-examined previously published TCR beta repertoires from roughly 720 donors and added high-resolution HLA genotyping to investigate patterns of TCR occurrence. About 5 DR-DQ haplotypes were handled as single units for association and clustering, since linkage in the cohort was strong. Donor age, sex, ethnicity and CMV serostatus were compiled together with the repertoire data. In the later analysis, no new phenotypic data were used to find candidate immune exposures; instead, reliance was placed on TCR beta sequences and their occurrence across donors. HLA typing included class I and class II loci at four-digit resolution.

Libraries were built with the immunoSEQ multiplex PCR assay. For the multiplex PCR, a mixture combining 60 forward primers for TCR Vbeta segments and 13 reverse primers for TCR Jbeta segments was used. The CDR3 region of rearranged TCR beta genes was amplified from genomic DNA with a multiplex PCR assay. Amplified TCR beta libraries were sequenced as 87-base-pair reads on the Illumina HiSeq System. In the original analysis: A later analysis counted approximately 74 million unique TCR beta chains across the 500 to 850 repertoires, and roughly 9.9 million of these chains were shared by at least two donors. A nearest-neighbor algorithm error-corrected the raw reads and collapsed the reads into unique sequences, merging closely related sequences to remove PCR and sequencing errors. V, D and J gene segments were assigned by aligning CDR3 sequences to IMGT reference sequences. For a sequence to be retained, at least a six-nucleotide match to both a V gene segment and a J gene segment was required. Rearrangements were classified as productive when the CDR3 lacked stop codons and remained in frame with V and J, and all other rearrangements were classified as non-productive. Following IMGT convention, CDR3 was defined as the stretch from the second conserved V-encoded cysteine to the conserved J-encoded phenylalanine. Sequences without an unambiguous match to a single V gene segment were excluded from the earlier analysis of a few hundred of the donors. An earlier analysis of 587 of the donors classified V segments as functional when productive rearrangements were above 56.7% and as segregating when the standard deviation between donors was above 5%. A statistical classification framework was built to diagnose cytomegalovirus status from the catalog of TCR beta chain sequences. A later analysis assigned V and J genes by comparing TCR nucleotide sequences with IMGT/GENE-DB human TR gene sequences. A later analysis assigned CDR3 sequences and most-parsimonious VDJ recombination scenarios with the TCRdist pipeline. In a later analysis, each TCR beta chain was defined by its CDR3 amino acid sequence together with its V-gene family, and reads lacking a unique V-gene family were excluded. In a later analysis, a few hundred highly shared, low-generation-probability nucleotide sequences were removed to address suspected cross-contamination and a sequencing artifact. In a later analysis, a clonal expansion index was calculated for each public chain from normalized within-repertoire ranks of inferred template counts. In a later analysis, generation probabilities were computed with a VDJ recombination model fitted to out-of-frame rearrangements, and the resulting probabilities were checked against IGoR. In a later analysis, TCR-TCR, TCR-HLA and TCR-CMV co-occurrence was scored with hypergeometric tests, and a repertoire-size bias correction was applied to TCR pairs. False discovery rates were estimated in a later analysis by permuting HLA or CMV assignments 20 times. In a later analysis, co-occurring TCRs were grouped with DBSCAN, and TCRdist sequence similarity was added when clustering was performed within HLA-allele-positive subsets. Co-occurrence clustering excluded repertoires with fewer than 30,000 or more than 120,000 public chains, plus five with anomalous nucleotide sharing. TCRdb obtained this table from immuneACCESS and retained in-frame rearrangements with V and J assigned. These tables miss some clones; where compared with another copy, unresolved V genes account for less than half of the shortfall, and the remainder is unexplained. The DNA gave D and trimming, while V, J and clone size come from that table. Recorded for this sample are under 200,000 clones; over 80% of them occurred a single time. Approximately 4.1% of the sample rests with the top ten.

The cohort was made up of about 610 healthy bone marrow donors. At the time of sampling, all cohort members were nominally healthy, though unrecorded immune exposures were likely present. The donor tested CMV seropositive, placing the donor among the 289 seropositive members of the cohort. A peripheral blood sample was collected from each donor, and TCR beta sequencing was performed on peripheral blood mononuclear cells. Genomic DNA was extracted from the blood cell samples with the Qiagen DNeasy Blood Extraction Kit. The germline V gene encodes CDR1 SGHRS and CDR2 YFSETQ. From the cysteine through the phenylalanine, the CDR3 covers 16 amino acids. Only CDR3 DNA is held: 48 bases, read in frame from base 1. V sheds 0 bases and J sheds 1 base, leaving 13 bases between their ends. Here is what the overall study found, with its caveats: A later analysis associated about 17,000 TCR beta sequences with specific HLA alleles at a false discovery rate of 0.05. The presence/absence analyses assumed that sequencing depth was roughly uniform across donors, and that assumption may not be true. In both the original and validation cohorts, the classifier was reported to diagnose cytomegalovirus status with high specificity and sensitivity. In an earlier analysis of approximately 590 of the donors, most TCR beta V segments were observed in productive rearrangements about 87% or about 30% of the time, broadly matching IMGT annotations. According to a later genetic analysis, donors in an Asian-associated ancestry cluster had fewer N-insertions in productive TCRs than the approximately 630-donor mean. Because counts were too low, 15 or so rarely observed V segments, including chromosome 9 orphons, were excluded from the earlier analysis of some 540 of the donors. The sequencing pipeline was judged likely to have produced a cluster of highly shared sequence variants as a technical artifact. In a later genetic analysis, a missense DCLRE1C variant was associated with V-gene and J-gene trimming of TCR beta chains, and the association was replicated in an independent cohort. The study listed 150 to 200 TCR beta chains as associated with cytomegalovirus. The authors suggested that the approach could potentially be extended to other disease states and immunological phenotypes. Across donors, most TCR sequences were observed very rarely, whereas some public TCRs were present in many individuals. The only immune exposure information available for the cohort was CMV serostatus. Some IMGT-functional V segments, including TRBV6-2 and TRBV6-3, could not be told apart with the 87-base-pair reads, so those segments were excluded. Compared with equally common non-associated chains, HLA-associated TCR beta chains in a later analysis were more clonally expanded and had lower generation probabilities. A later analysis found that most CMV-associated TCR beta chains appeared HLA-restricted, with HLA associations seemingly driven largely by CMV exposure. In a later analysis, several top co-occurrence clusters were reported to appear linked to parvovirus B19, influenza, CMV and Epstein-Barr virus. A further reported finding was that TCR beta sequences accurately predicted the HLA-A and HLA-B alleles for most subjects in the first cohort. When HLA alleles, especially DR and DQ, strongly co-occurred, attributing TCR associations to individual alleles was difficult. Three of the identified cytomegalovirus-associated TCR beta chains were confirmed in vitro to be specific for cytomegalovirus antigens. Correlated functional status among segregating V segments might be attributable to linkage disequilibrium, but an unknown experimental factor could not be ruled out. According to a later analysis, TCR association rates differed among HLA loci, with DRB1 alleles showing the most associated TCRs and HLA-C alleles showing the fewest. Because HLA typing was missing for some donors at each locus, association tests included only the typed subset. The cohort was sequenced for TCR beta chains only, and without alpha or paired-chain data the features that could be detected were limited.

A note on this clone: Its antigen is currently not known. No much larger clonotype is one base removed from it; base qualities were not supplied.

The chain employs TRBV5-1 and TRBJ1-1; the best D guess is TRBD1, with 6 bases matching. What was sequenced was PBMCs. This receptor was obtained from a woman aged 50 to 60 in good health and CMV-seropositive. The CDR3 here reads CASSLAYAGANTEAFF. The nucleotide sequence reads TGCGCCAGCAGCTTGGCCTACGCAGGGGCGAACACTGAAGCTTTCTTT.